This T cell receptor (beta chain) was documented in a study of blood T cell repertoires in COVID-19. On the study more broadly: The samples span acute and convalescent COVID-19 from the United States, Italy and Spain.

The CDR3 length is 15 residues. V lost 7 bases and J lost 2; bases outside the gene matches: 7. Germline CDR1 and CDR2: SEHNR and FQNEAQ (reference sequence). Per the study methods: Amplification from reference gene primers served as the basis for estimated nucleated cell counts. Produced via immunoSEQ multiplex PCR; TCRdb's table is partial and in-frame only. Clonal size and the V and J genes are those of that table, whereas D and trimming came from the DNA. The sample lists about 120,000 clones; roughly 82% were seen once. This clone was observed a single time. The V and J genes are TRBV7-9 and TRBJ2-2, with 7 nucleotides matching TRBD2. What was sequenced was peripheral blood. The TCR originated in a middle-aged woman with acute or convalescent COVID-19. The CDR3 loop is CASTQWGGNTGELFF. The CDR3 DNA is TGTGCCAGCACCCAGTGGGGGGGAAACACCGGGGAGCTGTTTTTT.